This record looks at one T cell receptor beta chain sequence and its context. The sample is drawn from a study of blood T cell repertoires in COVID-19. Clones were sequenced by immunoSEQ multiplex PCR, and TCRdb holds only the in-frame ones, with some missing. In the table there are 200,000 to 250,000 clones, approximately 84% of which are singletons. Germline V lookup: CDR1 SGHNT, CDR2 YYREEE (reference sequence). V dropped 1 base and J dropped 8 bases, with 12 bases sitting between them. CDR3 length equals 13 residues. The material sequenced was peripheral blood. The genes are TRBV5-4 and TRBJ1-1; tentatively, D is TRBD1 (5 bases). The source of this sequence is a man aged 40-49 years with acute or convalescent COVID-19. CDR3 in DNA: TGTGCCAGCAGCTTGCCAGGGTACCGCGAAGCTTTCTTT. As protein: CASSLPGYREAFF.